A single sample gave rise to the 18 T cell receptor beta chains below, sequenced in a study of T cells after yellow fever vaccination. Each CDR3 protein gets one entry after TCRdb re-called the 5' RACE reads with MiXCR. The table has some 350,000 distinct CDR3 sequences, around 10% seen once; the top ten hold 18%. Source: PBMCs, taken on the day of the first yellow fever vaccination. These receptors were taken from a young man who received the YFV17D yellow fever vaccine.

This clonotype was counted ten times or more. This sequence joins TRBV5-1 and TRBJ1-3; D might be TRBD1 (5 bases). CDR3 length: 14 amino acids. Germline assignment: CDR1 SGHRS and CDR2 YFSETQ. The V and J ends lost 8 bases and 3 bases respectively, with 15 bases between them. The CDR3 spells CASRSGEGGNTIYF. The CDR3 region has the DNA TGCGCCAGTCGCTCGGGGGAAGGTGGAAACACCATATATTTT.

This clonotype was recorded a few times. The genes are TRBV7-9 and TRBJ2-5, with 8 nucleotides matching TRBD1. Looked up from germline, CDR1 is SEHNR and CDR2 is FQNEAQ (reference sequence). V was clipped by 5 bases and J by 5 bases; unmatched bases: 4. CDR3 size: 13 residues. In nucleotides, the CDR3 is TGTGCCAGCAGCCGGGACAGGCATGAGACCCAGTACTTC. Translation: CASSRDRHETQYF.

The rearrangement joins TRBV12-3 or TRBV12-4 to TRBJ1-1; possible D gene TRBD1, 5 bases. V gave up 6 bases and J gave up 6 bases, with 11 bases separating them. This CDR3 region has 12 residues. CDR3 sequence (DNA): TGTGCCAGCAGCTCCGAGGGGCCTGAAGCTTTCTTT. This encodes CASSSEGPEAFF.

This clonotype was recorded a few times. The chain combines TRBV20-1 with TRBJ2-7; a weak D match, TRBD2 (5 bases). This CDR3 spans 13 amino acids. Looked up from germline, CDR1 is DFQATT and CDR2 is SNEGSKA (reference sequence). Trimming cost V 4 bases and J 3 bases, with 13 bases left between them. CDR3 protein: CSAKRGFNYEQYF. The CDR3 DNA follows: TGCAGTGCTAAAAGAGGGTTTAACTACGAGCAGTACTTC.

The table lists this clonotype with a few counts. The chain carries TRBV12-3 or TRBV12-4 and TRBJ2-3; D tentatively reads TRBD1 or TRBD2 (5 bases each). Trimming took off 6 bases at V and 4 bases at J, with 14 bases between the two ends. The CDR3 runs 14 residues. The CDR3 sequence: CASSGFRGADTQYF. The CDR3 DNA reads TGTGCCAGCAGCGGCTTTCGGGGCGCAGATACGCAGTATTTT.

This chain connects TRBV4-3 to TRBJ2-2, with 12 nucleotides matching TRBD1. The CDR3 spans 19 residues. Unmatched junction bases numbered 5, after V lost 0 bases and J lost 0 bases. Germline assignment: CDR1 LGHNA and CDR2 YSLEER. The CDR3 reads CASSQEGDRGLTNTGELFF. The CDR3 region has the DNA TGCGCCAGCAGCCAAGAGGGGGACAGGGGGCTAACGAACACCGGGGAGCTGTTTTTT.

A word on this clonotype: At one end the junction does not follow the germline gene, possibly because of a read error. The chain uses TRBV6-1 and TRBJ1-5, with D perhaps matching TRBD1 (6 bases). The V gene's germline CDR1 is MNHNS and CDR2 SASEGT. This CDR3 spans 16 amino acids. The CDR3: CASSEGGGSGNQPQHF. CDR3 coding DNA: TGTGCCAGCAGCGAAGGGGGGGGTTCTGGCAATCAGCCCCAGCATTTT.

The chain couples TRBV12-3 or TRBV12-4 to TRBJ2-1, with 10 nucleotides matching TRBD1. The CDR3 covers 15 residues. J was trimmed by 15 bases and V by 0 bases; bases with no gene match: 11. The CDR3 sequence: CASSLARGAGTGVFF. The DNA of the CDR3 is TGTGCCAGCAGTTTAGCGCGGGGAGCCGGGACAGGGGTGTTCTTC.

This clonotype has only a few counts. V is TRBV7-2 and J is TRBJ2-5, with 7 nucleotides matching TRBD1. The germline V gene encodes CDR1 SGHTA and CDR2 FQGNSA. The CDR3 consists of 14 residues. The V gene end was trimmed by 5 bases and the J gene end by 1 base; junction bases not matched to a gene: 4. DNA for the CDR3: TGTGCCAGCAGCACCGGGACAGTCCAAGAGACCCAGTACTTC. Translation gives CASSTGTVQETQYF.

In its sample, this clonotype was seen a few times. This rearrangement joins TRBV9 to TRBJ2-3; 12 bases line up with TRBD2. V lost 3 bases to trimming and J lost 4 bases; unmatched junction nucleotides: 3. Germline assignment: CDR1 SGDLS and CDR2 YYNGEE. This CDR3 has 15 amino acids. The CDR3 region is CASSASGGGADTQYF. CDR3 bases: TGTGCCAGCAGCGCTAGCGGGGGGGGGGCAGATACGCAGTATTTT.

The chain couples TRBV20-1 to TRBJ1-1, with D unresolved. The CDR3 spans 15 residues. Germline V gives CDR1 DFQATT, CDR2 SNEGSKA (reference sequence). Between the trimmed V and J ends, which lost 0 bases and 5 bases, there was a span of 16 bases. CDR3 in DNA: TGCAGTGCTAGAGATATTGGAACATCTGGAACTGAAGCTTTCTTT. It yields the protein CSARDIGTSGTEAFF.

This chain connects TRBV7-9 to TRBJ2-7; 8 bases fit TRBD1. V lost 2 bases, J lost 1 base, and 10 bases stayed unmatched. Germline CDR1 SEHNR, CDR2 FQNEAQ (reference sequence). The CDR3 runs 17 residues. CDR3 region: CASSLRFEGTGSYEQYF. CDR3 DNA: TGTGCCAGCAGCTTAAGATTTGAGGGGACAGGTTCCTACGAGCAGTACTTC.

V and J are TRBV12-3 or TRBV12-4 and TRBJ2-2; a possible D gene is TRBD2 (6 bases). V was cut by 6 bases and J by 4 bases, with 15 bases left in between. The CDR3 length is 15 residues. The CDR3 protein is CASSHQEGRTGELFF. The CDR3 nucleotides are TGTGCCAGCAGCCACCAGGAGGGGCGCACCGGGGAGCTGTTTTTT.

This clonotype showed up just a few times. The chain joins TRBV11-2 to TRBJ2-7; tentative D call: TRBD2 (6 bases). The V end was cut by 5 bases, the J end by 4 bases, with 18 bases between. This CDR3 is 15 amino acids long. In germline, CDR1 is SGHAT, CDR2 FQNNGV. The CDR3 region is CASSLYSGGGYEQYF. The CDR3 coding sequence is TGTGCCAGCAGCCTTTATTCCGGTGGAGGGTACGAGCAGTACTTC.

This clonotype was observed many times. This sequence joins TRBV20-1 and TRBJ1-1, with TRBD1 matching 7 bases. The CDR3 sequence is 14 residues long. The V gene end was trimmed by 5 bases and the J gene end by 2 bases; junction bases not matched to a gene: 8. The V gene's germline CDR1 is DFQATT and CDR2 SNEGSKA (reference sequence). CDR3 DNA: TGCAGTGCTCGAACGAGACAGGGAAACACTGAAGCTTTCTTT. Translation gives CSARTRQGNTEAFF.

In its sample, this clonotype was seen a few times. The V and J genes are TRBV12-3 or TRBV12-4 and TRBJ1-2; possible D gene TRBD1, 6 bases. The CDR3 sequence is 15 residues long. Trimming stripped 7 bases from V and 2 bases from J, with 17 bases between. The CDR3 protein is CASTPSTGLNYGYTF. The CDR3, as DNA: TGTGCCAGCACCCCCTCGACAGGCCTGAACTATGGCTACACCTTC.

V usage is TRBV7-9 and J usage is TRBJ1-6; maybe TRBD1 (5 bases). Germline CDR1 and CDR2: SEHNR and FQNEAQ (reference sequence). The V gene lost 8 bases and the J gene lost 10 bases, with 18 bases spanning the gap. The CDR3 consists of 14 residues. The CDR3 DNA reads as TGTGCCAGCGGGCTGGCGGGGGTAGTCTCACCCCTCCACTTT. Encoded protein: CASGLAGVVSPLHF.

This clonotype was counted between two and nine times. This chain joins TRBV24-1 and TRBJ2-3; tentative D call: TRBD1 (6 bases). The CDR3 runs to 13 residues. Trimming removed 5 bases at V and 1 base at J, with 6 bases between. Germline V gene lookup returns CDR1 KGHDR and CDR2 SFDVKD. Here the CDR3 reads CATSAGGTDTQYF. The CDR3 DNA reads as TGTGCCACCAGTGCAGGGGGCACAGATACGCAGTATTTT.